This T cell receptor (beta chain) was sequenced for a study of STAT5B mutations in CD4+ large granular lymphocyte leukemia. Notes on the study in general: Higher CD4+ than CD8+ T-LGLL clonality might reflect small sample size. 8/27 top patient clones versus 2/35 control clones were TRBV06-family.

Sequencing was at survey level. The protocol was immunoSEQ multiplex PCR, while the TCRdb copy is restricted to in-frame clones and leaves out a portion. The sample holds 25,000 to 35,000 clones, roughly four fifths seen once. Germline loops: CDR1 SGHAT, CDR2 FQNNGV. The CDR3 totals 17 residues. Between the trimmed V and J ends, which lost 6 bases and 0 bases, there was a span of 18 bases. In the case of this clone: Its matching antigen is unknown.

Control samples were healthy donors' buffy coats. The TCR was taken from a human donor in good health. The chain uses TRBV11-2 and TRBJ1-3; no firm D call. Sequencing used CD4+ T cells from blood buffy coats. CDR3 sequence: CASRPREQRVSGNTIYF. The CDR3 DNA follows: TGTGCCAGCAGACCTAGAGAGCAGAGGGTCTCTGGAAACACCATATATTTT.